A single sample gave rise to the 25 T cell receptor beta chains below, sequenced in a study of cytomegalovirus exposure and HLA in healthy donors (dated by TCRdb to the late 2010s). Library creation used the immunoSEQ multiplex PCR assay. The multiplex PCR relied on a mix of 60 forward primers for TCR Vbeta segments and 13 reverse primers for TCR Jbeta segments. TCRdb carries this immuneACCESS record with in-frame sequences only. Its versions omit some clonotypes, under half of them owing to an unresolved V gene in the studies checked, with the rest unexplained. For this sample, the table gives 80,000 or so clones. Roughly an eighth of the sample lies in the top ten. Material for sequencing was PBMCs. The source is a man aged 45 to 65 in good health and CMV-seropositive.

This rearrangement joins TRBV6-5 to TRBJ1-2, with TRBD1 matching over 7 bases. In germline, CDR1 is MNHEY, CDR2 SVGAGI. The CDR3 is 13 residues long. V trimming: 6 bases; J trimming: 2 bases; junction bases outside the gene matches: 3. DNA of the CDR3: TGTGCCAGCAGACGGACAGGCAACTATGGCTACACCTTC. This sequence encodes CASRRTGNYGYTF.

This chain connects TRBV18 to TRBJ1-6; perhaps TRBD1 as D (5 bases). Germline loops: CDR1 KGHSH, CDR2 LQKENI. CDR3 length equals 15 residues. Trimming took off 2 bases at V and 9 bases at J, with 14 bases between the two ends. This chain's CDR3 is CASSPTGGVGSPLHF. CDR3 DNA: TGTGCCAGCTCACCAACCGGGGGTGTTGGTTCACCCCTCCACTTT.

The chain carries TRBV6-1 and TRBJ2-7; 7 bases fit TRBD1. The CDR3 extends over 14 amino acids. Germline CDR1 and CDR2: MNHNS and SASEGT. V shed 8 bases and J 5 bases; nucleotides not matched to a gene: 12. CDR3 bases: TGTGCCAGCGGATTCGGGACAGTATCTCACGAGCAGTACGTC. Encoded protein: CASGFGTVSHEQYV.

The chain links TRBV5-4 to TRBJ2-3; 9 bases line up with TRBD2. With 4 bases clipped from V and 3 bases from J, the junction kept 18 bases outside the gene matches. CDR1 SGHNT and CDR2 YYREEE come from the germline V gene (reference sequence). The CDR3 sequence is 19 residues long. The CDR3 DNA follows: TGTGCCAGCAGCCCCGCTCCTAGCGGGGTTCCCGAGGGGACAGATACGCAGTATTTT. Its translation is CASSPAPSGVPEGTDTQYF.

V gene TRBV19 combines with J gene TRBJ1-2; the match to TRBD1 covers 10 bases. CDR3 length: 14 amino acids. V dropped 4 bases and J dropped 3; count of bases not matched to a gene: 2. Germline V gene lookup returns CDR1 LNHDA and CDR2 SQIVND (reference sequence). CDR3 nucleotide sequence: TGTGCCAGTAGTACGGGACAGGGGTACTATGGCTACACCTTC. Residues: CASSTGQGYYGYTF.

Here the CDR3 reads CASKTGTATYEQYV. The CDR3 coding sequence is TGTGCCAGCAAAACCGGGACAGCTACCTACGAGCAGTACGTC. This rearrangement joins TRBV2 to TRBJ2-7, with 7 bases fitting TRBD1. This CDR3 has 14 residues. Germline assignment: CDR1 SNHLY and CDR2 FYNNEI. J lost 2 bases, V lost 7 bases, and 8 bases had no gene match.

CDR3 sequence reads: CASSAEGTPPDTQYF. In nucleotides, the CDR3 is TGTGCCAGCAGCGCCGAGGGGACTCCACCAGATACGCAGTATTTT. The chain uses TRBV9 and TRBJ2-3; possibly TRBD2 for D (6 bases). CDR1 and CDR2 (germline): SGDLS, YYNGEE. The CDR3 runs to 15 residues. V lost 3 bases, J lost 4 bases, and 15 bases lay in between.

The chain has TRBV7-9 and TRBJ1-2, with TRBD1 matching 9 bases. Germline loops: CDR1 SEHNR, CDR2 FQNEAQ (reference sequence). Trimming cost V 5 bases and J 6 bases; bases outside gene matches: 13. The CDR3 contains 16 residues. The CDR3 nucleotides read TGTGCCAGCAGCCGTATACAGGGGGCCCAAGTAAATGGCTACACCTTC. Its translation is CASSRIQGAQVNGYTF.

The chain uses TRBV9 and TRBJ2-1, with 8 bases that match TRBD2. Germline V gene sequence: CDR1 SGDLS, CDR2 YYNGEE. V dropped 3 bases and J dropped 5; count of bases not matched to a gene: 4. This CDR3 is built from 14 residues. This chain's CDR3 is CASSASGSHNEQFF. The CDR3 DNA reads TGTGCCAGCAGCGCAAGCGGGAGCCACAATGAGCAGTTCTTC.

V and J are TRBV19 and TRBJ2-3; 8 nucleotides match TRBD2. CDR1 and CDR2 from the germline V gene are LNHDA and SQIVND (reference sequence). With 3 bases clipped from V and 0 bases from J, the junction kept 11 bases outside the gene matches. The CDR3 contains 18 residues. CDR3 residues: CASSMGATSALSTDTQYF. CDR3 DNA sequence: TGTGCCAGTAGTATGGGGGCGACTAGCGCTCTTAGCACAGATACGCAGTATTTT. The whole variable domain, filled in from reference TRBV19 and TRBJ2-3, reads DGGITQSPKYLFRKEGQNVTLSCEQNLNHDAMYWYRQDPGQGLRLIYYSQIVNDFQKGDIAEGYSVSREKKESFPLTVTSAQKNPTAFYLCASSMGATSALSTDTQYFGPGTRLTVL.

CDR3 protein: CASSLIPTRDTIYF. The CDR3 DNA reads as TGTGCCAGCAGTTTAATTCCCACGAGAGACACCATATATTTT. J is TRBJ1-3 and V is TRBV6-6; D call uncertain. V dropped 4 bases and J dropped 8 bases, with 15 bases sitting between them. There are 14 residues in the CDR3. Per germline, CDR1 MNHNY and CDR2 SVGAGI (reference sequence).

This rearrangement joins TRBV27 to TRBJ1-2, with 9 bases lining up with TRBD1. Germline values: CDR1 MNHEY, CDR2 SMNVEV (reference sequence). J gave up 4 bases and V 6 bases, and 6 bases lay outside the gene matches. The CDR3 extends over 14 amino acids. The CDR3 reads CASRGTGYIYGYTF. The CDR3 nucleotides read TGTGCCAGCAGAGGGACAGGGTACATCTATGGCTACACCTTC.

This sequence joins TRBV19 and TRBJ1-2; TRBD1 aligns across 8 bases. Germline trimming cut 5 bases from V and 3 bases from J; bases unmatched to any gene: 8. This CDR3 is built from 15 residues. In germline, CDR1 is LNHDA, CDR2 SQIVND (reference sequence). The CDR3 DNA follows: TGTGCCAGTAGTCCCCTCCGACAGGGGCACTATGGCTACACCTTC. Residues: CASSPLRQGHYGYTF.

This rearrangement joins TRBV6-6 to TRBJ2-5; tentatively, D is TRBD1 (6 bases). The CDR3 covers 14 residues. Trimming shortened V by 5 bases and J by 5 bases, and 15 bases separated the two germline ends. Germline CDR1 is MNHNY and CDR2 is SVGAGI (reference sequence). The CDR3 DNA is TGTGCCAGCAGTCCGGGACAAGGAAGGGAGACCCAGTACTTC. It yields the protein CASSPGQGRETQYF.

The chain joins TRBV6-5 to TRBJ2-7; the match to TRBD2 covers 9 bases. Trimming took 4 bases from V and 8 from J; bases not matched to a gene: 12. Germline CDR1 and CDR2: MNHEY and SVGAGI. This CDR3 comprises 15 residues. The CDR3 DNA reads as TGTGCCAGCAGTTCCTCGGGGGCGGGGGGGGATAAGCAGTACGTC. This codes for CASSSSGAGGDKQYV.

The chain recombines TRBV19 with TRBJ1-5; 8 bases align to TRBD1. This CDR3 comprises 13 residues. CDR1 and CDR2 from the germline V gene are LNHDA and SQIVND (reference sequence). The trim removed 7 bases at V and 4 bases at J, leaving 3 bases unmatched. The DNA of the CDR3 is TGTGCCAGTAAAAGGGACAGGAATCAGCCCCAGCATTTT. It codes for CASKRDRNQPQHF.

The rearrangement uses TRBV9 and TRBJ2-3, with D possibly TRBD2 on 6 matching bases. V lost 4 bases and J 5 bases, leaving 17 bases between the germline ends. Germline CDR1 is SGDLS and CDR2 is YYNGEE. The CDR3 length is 15 residues. CDR3 in amino acids: CASSHGGSVRDTQYF. The CDR3 DNA reads as TGTGCCAGCAGCCACGGGGGAAGCGTGAGAGATACGCAGTATTTT.

The J gene is TRBJ2-3, the V gene TRBV5-1, with 13 bases that match TRBD2. Germline CDR1 reads SGHRS; CDR2 reads YFSETQ. V dropped 4 bases and J dropped 0; count of bases not matched to a gene: 5. The CDR3 is 17 amino acids. CDR3 in DNA: TGCGCCAGCAGCCAAGGGACTAGCGGGGCTAGCACAGATACGCAGTATTTT. Translating gives CASSQGTSGASTDTQYF.

The chain has TRBV6-1 and TRBJ2-7, with unresolved D. The germline V gene has CDR1 MNHNS and CDR2 SASEGT. The V end lost 3 bases, the J end lost 0 bases, and 15 bases lay between the germline ends. This CDR3 comprises 16 residues. CDR3 residues: CASSDLYSLSSYEQYV. CDR3 sequence (DNA): TGTGCCAGCAGTGACCTATACAGCCTGAGCTCCTACGAGCAGTACGTC.

The chain uses TRBV11-2 and TRBJ1-2; D is undetermined. CDR3 size: 12 residues. Trimming took 0 bases from V and 6 from J, leaving 5 bases between them. From germline, CDR1 is SGHAT and CDR2 FQNNGV. Written as DNA, the CDR3 is TGTGCCAGCAGCTTAGAACACGATGGCTACACCTTC. Translated: CASSLEHDGYTF.

The genes are TRBV6-5 and TRBJ1-5; D gene unclear. Per germline, CDR1 MNHEY and CDR2 SVGAGI. This CDR3 region has 14 residues. V was cut by 6 bases and J by 3 bases, with 12 bases left in between. CDR3 protein: CASSPHGFNQPQHF. The CDR3 DNA is TGTGCCAGCAGCCCCCACGGTTTCAATCAGCCCCAGCATTTT.

The gene calls are TRBV27 and TRBJ2-2; D is perhaps TRBD2 (6 bases). The germline CDR1 and CDR2 sequences are MNHEY and SMNVEV (reference sequence). This CDR3 has 17 residues. Between the trimmed V and J ends, which lost 6 bases and 7 bases, there was a span of 24 bases. The CDR3 sequence: CASSPIGVSGLRGELFF. The CDR3, as DNA: TGTGCCAGCAGCCCTATCGGGGTTAGCGGACTACGCGGGGAGCTGTTTTTT.

V gene TRBV19 combines with J gene TRBJ1-5; D unclear. Trimming took off 3 bases at V and 6 bases at J, with 6 bases between the two ends. Germline values: CDR1 LNHDA, CDR2 SQIVND (reference sequence). The CDR3 has 12 residues. The CDR3 here is CASSIRSQPQHF. In DNA form, the CDR3 reads TGTGCCAGTAGTATTAGGAGTCAGCCCCAGCATTTT.

This rearrangement joins TRBV19 to TRBJ1-3; D is unresolved. CDR3 length: 14 residues. The V end was cut by 6 bases, the J end by 0 bases, with 9 bases between. CDR1 and CDR2 (germline): LNHDA, SQIVND (reference sequence). CDR3 sequence reads: CASRGKASGNTIYF. The CDR3 nucleotides are TGTGCCAGTAGGGGCAAGGCCTCTGGAAACACCATATATTTT. The full variable domain, in which reference TRBV19 and TRBJ1-3 provide the parts outside the CDR3, is DGGITQSPKYLFRKEGQNVTLSCEQNLNHDAMYWYRQDPGQGLRLIYYSQIVNDFQKGDIAEGYSVSREKKESFPLTVTSAQKNPTAFYLCASRGKASGNTIYFGEGSWLTVV.

The CDR3 sequence is CASSSDISGANVLTF. In DNA, the CDR3 is TGTGCCAGCTCATCGGACATCTCTGGGGCCAACGTCCTGACTTTC. The chain carries TRBV18 and TRBJ2-6; a weak D match, TRBD1 (5 bases). The CDR3 has 15 amino acids. Trimming pared 5 bases from V and 0 bases from J, leaving 8 bases between. CDR1 is KGHSH and CDR2 is LQKENI in the germline V gene.